The present entry profiles one T cell receptor beta chain with its context. This clone's antigen is unknown. No clone much larger than this one lies a single base away; base qualities are absent. To be included, a participant needed at least one PBMC sample from before ART initiation plus at least two post-ART samples. Treatment was received in the United States of America by all participants with HIV. Before DNA extraction, cryopreserved samples containing 1-10 million PBMC were thawed and washed. At the time of the earliest PBMC sample, participants with HIV were aged between 23 and 54 years. Each participant contributed PBMC samples from 1-4 timepoints before ART initiation and 2-8 timepoints after ART initiation, with a median of 7 samples. Serial HIV viral load, CD4+ T-cell count, ART history and demographic data were obtained for every participant. Using a Qiagen kit on a QIAcube, genomic DNA was extracted from unsorted PBMC, with samples processed in batches of 12.

From a lookup of the germline V gene (reference sequence), CDR1 and CDR2 are LNHDA and SQIVND. Between the V and J ends, shortened by 7 bases and 7 bases respectively, the junction contains 25 bases. The cysteine opens and the phenylalanine closes a CDR3 of 16 amino acids. Of the read, only the CDR3 DNA is kept; its 48 bases are in frame from base 1. The data derive from a study of long-term antiretroviral therapy in people with HIV (dated by TCRdb to between 2020 and 2023). The study in broad terms: The earliest samples were collected about a decade before the 2015 WHO recommendation for immediate ART, when ART was typically delayed until CD4 counts fell. A retrospective serial study tested whether changes in peripheral blood TRB repertoire composition and diversity were associated with ART initiation and durable HIV suppression. No cross-contamination during QIAcube processing turned up in test extractions that ran a monoclonal T-cell line alongside 33 polyclonal samples. Among the approximately 30 participants with HIV, eleven were female. A total of 192 cryopreserved PBMC samples were contributed to the cohort by 30 adults with confirmed HIV infection, with samples collected serially over a mean of about 6 years (range 1-12). Study-level results and caveats: The samples span the years 2004 to 2017, and the ART regimens used may be less effective than current regimens. Because PBMC availability was limited, only the TCR beta chain was sequenced, with no alpha chain pairing. Starting ART was linked to a significant rise in TRB diversity, yet even after long-term ART the diversity remained significantly lower than in transplant donor controls. The repertoire was dominated across all time points by expanded TRB clones identified before ART initiation, although this dominance was seen to fluctuate and to decrease in many PLHIV after ART. CDR3 length ranges in HIV repertoires were narrower than in controls, and network structure suggested an antigen-experienced repertoire with only a slight naive shift after ART. Because pre-ART samples had limited cell numbers, unsorted PBMC were profiled rather than sorted CD4+ and CD8+ T cells. Inferences about post-ART repertoire changes were limited because no data were available on ART adherence, viral resistance or therapy changes.

Sequencing of the TRB variable region was done with the immunoSEQ hsTCRB v3.0 assay at survey level resolution. The targeted TRB sequencing depth was roughly 40,000-55,000 T-cell genomes per sample. Pooled TRB libraries were sequenced on an Illumina MiSeq with a v3 150-cycle kit. The source study handled its data this way. Repertoire analysis was run in R within a reproducible Nextflow workflow that covered QC, data transformation and analysis. LymphoSeq2, an R package for exploring AIRR-Seq data, was used to implement custom analyses. A few samples that yielded fewer than 5000 total TRB sequences were excluded, so that 188 HIV repertoires were analyzed. Among the 200 or so HIV repertoires that were kept, approximately 61 were collected before ART initiation and roughly 130 were collected after ART initiation. Each repertoire was downsampled to 5000 TRB nucleotide sequences, and summary statistics were averaged across 100 downsampling iterations. The analysis kept only TRB sequences whose CDR3 regions were at least seven amino acids long. Diversity was measured with a Shannon entropy-derived clonality score and the Gini coefficient. In the repertoire networks, any two of the top 5000 CDR3 amino acid sequences were connected whenever the two sequences differed by an edit distance of one. For TRB CDR3 amino acid sequences, antigen specificity groups and MHC restriction were predicted with GLIPH2. To flag known CMV, EBV, HIV or tissue antigen associations, CDR3 amino acid sequences were matched against VDJdb and McPAS-TCR. Pre-ART, post-ART and control groups were compared with Wilcoxon signed-rank tests and Holm-Bonferroni correction. TCRdb took this table from immuneACCESS and kept in-frame rearrangements with V and J called. Such tables lack part of the clones; where checked against another copy, unresolved V genes explain under half of the gap, and the rest is unexplained. V and J calls plus clone size are reproduced from that table; the DNA served to infer D and trimming. In all, the sample holds about 10,000 clones, and approximately 80% of those were seen once. Roughly 13% of the sample is taken by the ten largest.

The sample consisted of unsorted PBMCs, taken 1.2 years after starting antiretroviral therapy. This clonotype was obtained from a man between 40 and 49 years old with HIV. This chain joins TRBV19 to TRBJ1-2; the D region possibly corresponds to TRBD1 (6 bases align). The CDR3 protein sequence reads: CASTLGAFPDLSGYTF. The nucleotides are TGTGCCAGTACCCTGGGGGCATTCCCAGACCTATCTGGCTACACCTTC.